This T cell receptor beta chain appears in the sequencing data of a study of cytomegalovirus exposure and HLA in healthy donors. Overall study: Most genotyped donors, roughly 83% of some 400, had Caucasian-associated genetic ancestry.

The CDR3 has 14 amino acids. Trimming pared 1 base from V and 12 bases from J, leaving 16 bases between. Germline loops: CDR1 SNHLY, CDR2 FYNNEI. Worth noting for this clone: Its antigen is not identified.

PCR employed 60 Vbeta and 13 Jbeta primers. Libraries were prepared by immunoSEQ multiplex PCR; TCRdb keeps only in-frame clonotypes and omits some of them. The table lists about 130,000 clones, 65% to 85% of them singletons. Notes on the study in general: Later analysis identified 15,000 to 20,000 TCR beta sequences associated with HLA alleles, using a false discovery rate threshold of 0.05. Per published reports, the classifier diagnosed cytomegalovirus status with high specificity and sensitivity.

Material: PBMCs. This chain links TRBV2 with TRBJ1-5; TRBD1 might be the D (6 bases). The TCR originated in a woman younger than 30 in good health and CMV-seronegative. The CDR3, as DNA: TGTGCCAGCAGTGAAGAGGGACACCCCGGGGTCCAGCATTTT. This translates into CASSEEGHPGVQHF.